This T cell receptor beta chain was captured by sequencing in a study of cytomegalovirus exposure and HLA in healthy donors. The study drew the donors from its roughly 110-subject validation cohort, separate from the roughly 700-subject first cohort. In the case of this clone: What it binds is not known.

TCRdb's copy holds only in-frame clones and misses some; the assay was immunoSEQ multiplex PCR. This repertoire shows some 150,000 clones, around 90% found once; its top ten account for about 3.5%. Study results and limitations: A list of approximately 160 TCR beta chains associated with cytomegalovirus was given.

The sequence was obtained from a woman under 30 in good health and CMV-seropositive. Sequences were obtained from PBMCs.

The CDR3 nucleotides read TGTGCCAGCAGCTCCACGGACAGGATTAATGAAAAACTGTTTTTT. It specifies CASSSTDRINEKLFF. This chain joins TRBV7-9 and TRBJ1-4; 7 positions match TRBD1. CDR3 length: 15 amino acids. Germline lookup yields CDR1 SEHNR and CDR2 FQNEAQ (reference sequence). V lost 4 bases to trimming and J lost 4 bases; unmatched junction nucleotides: 6.